What follows is one T cell receptor (beta chain) and its context. Its specificity is not known. Primers included in the PCR were 60 Vbeta and 13 Jbeta primers. The method was immunoSEQ multiplex PCR; TCRdb's version includes in-frame clones alone and lacks a portion of them. In the table there are about 140,000 clones, approximately 70% of which are singletons. This entry belongs to a study of cytomegalovirus exposure and HLA in healthy donors. The study, taken as a whole, reports: About 87% or about 30% of the time was how often most TCR beta V segments were productive, according to an earlier analysis. Sequencing likely caused a cluster of highly shared sequence variants. Prediction of most subjects' HLA-A and HLA-B alleles by TCR beta sequences was reportedly accurate.

The sample consisted of PBMCs. The receptor was isolated from a woman in her thirties or forties in good health and CMV-seronegative.

The CDR3 bases are TGTGCCAGCAGAACAGGGGGTGGCGAGCAGTTCTTC. Its translation: CASRTGGGEQFF. V is TRBV28 and J is TRBJ2-1; 8 nucleotides match TRBD1. The CDR3 runs 12 residues. Germline V gene data show CDR1 as MDHEN and CDR2 as SYDVKM. After removal of 6 bases from V and 10 bases from J, the junction contained 5 bases not matched to a gene.